This T cell receptor (beta chain) was identified during a study of OX40 agonist ivuxolimab in advanced cancers. For the study at large: Patients' therapy was ivuxolimab, an antibody that acts as an agonist of OX40 (CD134). Subjects had a mean age of about 57 years, with a range of 23 to 79; approximately 83% were male.

As to this clone: Its matching antigen is unknown.

Repertoires were generated with immunoSEQ multiplex PCR, while TCRdb's copy carries only in-frame clones and drops some. The table shows roughly 84,000 clones, with 81% occurring only once. The CDR3 is 16 amino acids. Looked up from germline, CDR1 is SGHTS and CDR2 is YDEGEE. V was shortened by 4 bases and J by 0 bases, with 14 bases between the two germline ends. Study results and caveats: CD8+ T cells (on average) carried more expanded clones than CD4+ T cells.

Baseline, cycle 4 day 1, and cycle 7 day 1 were the blood sampling points. This TCR was sampled from an adult with an advanced solid tumor such as melanoma, head and neck, liver or kidney cancer. The sequencing used CD4+ or CD8+ T cells sorted from blood, collected in a trial of the OX40 agonist ivuxolimab. This chain uses TRBV5-8 with TRBJ1-5; D possibly corresponds to TRBD1 (6 bases). The CDR3 DNA is TGTGCCAGCAGCCCATCGACAGGCTATAGCAATCAGCCCCAGCATTTT. This gives the protein CASSPSTGYSNQPQHF.